Presented here are 16 T cell receptor beta chains from one specimen sequenced in a study of T cell clonotyping in hematopoietic cell transplantation. TCRdb keeps only in-frame clones here, not all; method: immunoSEQ multiplex PCR. The profile shows tens of thousands of clones, less than 96% of them singletons. Time point defined: recipient sample about 28 days before transplant, after cytoreduction. This specimen consisted of peripheral blood mononuclear cells, obtained before stem cell transplant. The source of these receptors is a woman between 45 and 60 years old with acute myeloid leukemia. Some clones in this sample may be carry-over from other donors' samples.

The V call is TRBV6-6, the J call TRBJ2-5, with D hard to call. The CDR3 length is 14 residues. Trimming shortened V by 5 bases and J by 0 bases, and 10 bases separated the two germline ends. Germline loops: CDR1 MNHNY, CDR2 SVGAGI (reference sequence). DNA for the CDR3: TGTGCCAGCAGTACTTCTTCGTACCAAGAGACCCAGTACTTC. This codes for CASSTSSYQETQYF.

CDR3 region: CASSLAVDGNQPQHF. CDR3 coding DNA: TGTGCCAGCAGCTTAGCCGTCGATGGCAATCAGCCCCAGCATTTT. The gene calls are TRBV7-2 and TRBJ1-5; D unclear. The CDR3 is 15 amino acids. Germline V gene sequence: CDR1 SGHTA, CDR2 FQGNSA. V dropped 0 bases and J dropped 2 bases, with 8 bases sitting between them.

The chain carries TRBV5-1 and TRBJ1-1; weak D call: TRBD1 (5 bases). The CDR3 is 13 amino acids. The V gene lost 7 bases and the J gene lost 4 bases, with 14 bases spanning the gap. The germline gives CDR1 SGHRS, CDR2 YFSETQ. CDR3 in amino acids: CASRDLRATEAFF. CDR3 bases: TGCGCCAGCCGGGACCTCAGGGCCACTGAAGCTTTCTTT.

The chain is built from TRBV7-6 and TRBJ2-7; 10 nucleotides line up with TRBD2. V shed 2 bases, J shed 2 bases, and the junction held 3 bases outside the gene matches. Germline CDR1 SGHVS, CDR2 FNYEAQ. The CDR3 has 15 residues. The CDR3, as DNA: TGTGCCAGCAGCTTAAGTAGCGGGGGGACCTACGAGCAGTACTTC. Its protein product is CASSLSSGGTYEQYF.

This chain links TRBV30 with TRBJ1-2; D possibly corresponds to TRBD1 (5 bases). Trimming shortened V by 1 base and J by 2 bases, and 8 bases separated the two germline ends. Germline V lookup: CDR1 GTSNPN, CDR2 SVGIG (reference sequence). CDR3 length equals 13 residues. CDR3 nucleotides: TGTGCCTGGAGTGAGGGGTCCAACTATGGCTACACCTTC. This sequence encodes CAWSEGSNYGYTF.

In its sample, this clone was seen a few times. The V and J genes are TRBV19 and TRBJ2-7; D may be TRBD2 (5 bases). The ends were cut back, 3 bases at V and 3 bases at J, with 12 bases in the middle. Germline V lookup: CDR1 LNHDA, CDR2 SQIVND (reference sequence). The CDR3 runs 14 residues. CDR3 sequence (DNA): TGTGCCAGTAGTATTTCGGCTAGCTTCTACGAGCAGTACTTC. Its translation is CASSISASFYEQYF.

V is TRBV7-6 and J is TRBJ2-5; D remains unclear. Germline assignment: CDR1 SGHVS and CDR2 FNYEAQ. The ends were cut back, 3 bases at V and 4 bases at J, with 6 bases in the middle. This CDR3 comprises 12 residues. The CDR3 DNA is TGTGCCAGCAGCTTGGGTCGAGAGACCCAGTACTTC. Amino acids: CASSLGRETQYF.

This clone was seen just once. The gene calls are TRBV9 and TRBJ1-4; D gene uncertain. Germline assignment: CDR1 SGDLS and CDR2 YYNGEE. This CDR3 is 15 amino acids long. Between the trimmed V and J ends, which lost 0 bases and 2 bases, there was a span of 8 bases. The CDR3, as DNA: TGTGCCAGCAGCGTAGGTCGCACTACTAATGAAAAACTGTTTTTT. Encoded protein: CASSVGRTTNEKLFF. The full variable domain, rest sourced from reference TRBV9 and TRBJ1-4, is DSGVTQTPKHLITATGQRVTLRCSPRSGDLSVYWYQQSLDQGLQFLIQYYNGEERAKGNILERFSAQQFPDLHSELNLSSLELGDSALYFCASSVGRTTNEKLFFGSGTQLSVL.

This sequence joins TRBV6-1 and TRBJ2-3, with D maybe TRBD1 (5 bases). The germline V gene has CDR1 MNHNS and CDR2 SASEGT. V lost 2 bases to trimming and J lost 2 bases, with 8 bases between them. The CDR3 runs to 14 residues. The CDR3 DNA sequence: TGTGCCAGCAGTGAACCAGGGCTCACAGATACGCAGTATTTT. Encoded protein: CASSEPGLTDTQYF.

The genes are TRBV6-5 and TRBJ2-1; 9 bases agree with TRBD2. Germline lookup yields CDR1 MNHEY and CDR2 SVGAGI. The CDR3 extends over 12 amino acids. Unmatched junction bases numbered 3, after V lost 5 bases and J lost 10 bases. The CDR3 is CASSRTSEEQFF. In DNA form, the CDR3 reads TGTGCCAGCAGTCGGACTAGCGAGGAGCAGTTCTTC.

The chain links TRBV30 to TRBJ2-1, with D perhaps TRBD2 (6 bases). This CDR3 contains 15 residues. Germline assignment: CDR1 GTSNPN and CDR2 SVGIG (reference sequence). V was clipped by 4 bases and J by 2 bases, with 15 bases between them. CDR3 coding DNA: TGTGCCTGGACCTCCGGGACTGGTACCTACAATGAGCAGTTCTTC. Protein sequence: CAWTSGTGTYNEQFF.

The chain combines TRBV6-5 with TRBJ1-3; 8 nucleotides agree with TRBD1. This CDR3 is built from 15 residues. J gave up 3 bases and V 6 bases, and 7 bases lay outside the gene matches. Germline CDR1 and CDR2: MNHEY and SVGAGI. DNA for the CDR3: TGTGCCAGCAGAAGAAGACAGGGGTTTGGAAACACCATATATTTT. This gives the protein CASRRRQGFGNTIYF.

This clone was counted a few times. The chain employs TRBV6-1 and TRBJ1-2; D is uncertain. Germline assignment: CDR1 MNHNS and CDR2 SASEGT. CDR3 length: 11 amino acids. V lost 4 bases and J 4 bases, leaving 4 bases between the germline ends. CDR3 nucleotides: TGTGCCAGCAGTGCCCTCTATGGCTACACCTTC. It translates to CASSALYGYTF.

The genes are TRBV30 and TRBJ2-1; 7 nucleotides match TRBD1. V gave up 3 bases and J gave up 7 bases; unmatched junction bases: 12. Germline values: CDR1 GTSNPN, CDR2 SVGIG (reference sequence). CDR3 length equals 15 residues. CDR3 sequence: CAWSRDSAFGNEQFF. CDR3 in DNA: TGTGCCTGGAGCCGGGACAGTGCGTTTGGGAATGAGCAGTTCTTC.

The rearrangement joins TRBV19 to TRBJ2-2, with D maybe TRBD1 (6 bases). Deletions cut 5 bases from V and 1 base from J, with 14 bases between. CDR1 LNHDA and CDR2 SQIVND come from the germline V gene (reference sequence). The CDR3 contains 16 residues. In DNA form, the CDR3 reads TGTGCCAGTAGTTCTCGGCAGGGGTGGAACACCGGGGAGCTGTTTTTT. It yields the protein CASSSRQGWNTGELFF.

This chain joins TRBV30 and TRBJ2-1, with 7 positions matching TRBD2. The CDR3 sequence is 12 residues long. Germline-derived CDR1 and CDR2 are GTSNPN and SVGIG (reference sequence). Unmatched junction bases numbered 5, after V lost 8 bases and J lost 4 bases. The CDR3 DNA reads TGTGCCCGGGGGGTCCCTTACAATGAGCAGTTCTTC. Translation gives CARGVPYNEQFF.